A single sample gave rise to the 13 T cell receptor beta chains below, sequenced in a study of cytomegalovirus exposure and HLA in healthy donors. With 60 Vbeta and 13 Jbeta primers, the PCR was carried out. Assay used: immunoSEQ multiplex PCR; TCRdb lists only in-frame clones, some missing. The table shows fewer than 100,000 clones, with less than 80% occurring only once. The sample comprised PBMCs. The receptors shown here come from a middle-aged woman in good health and CMV-seropositive.

This chain uses TRBV2 with TRBJ1-5, with D hard to call. The CDR3 is made up of 17 amino acids. Trimming pared 3 bases from V and 0 bases from J, leaving 15 bases between. In germline, CDR1 is SNHLY, CDR2 FYNNEI. The CDR3 region has the DNA TGTGCCAGCAGTGATTTACAGAGCCCTTATAGCAATCAGCCCCAGCATTTT. Residues: CASSDLQSPYSNQPQHF.

This clone was detected only a few times. The chain carries TRBV7-8 and TRBJ2-7; 8 bases agree with TRBD2. This CDR3 has 15 amino acids. The germline V gene encodes CDR1 SGHVS and CDR2 FQNEAQ. With 1 base clipped from V and 6 bases from J, the junction kept 8 bases outside the gene matches. CDR3 sequence: CASSLEQAGDGEQYF. CDR3 nucleotides: TGTGCCAGCAGCTTAGAGCAAGCGGGAGATGGCGAGCAGTACTTC.

The chain joins TRBV7-9 to TRBJ2-5; 7 bases fit TRBD1. The assigned J gene may be wrong: the sequence end matches TRBJ2-7 better. The CDR3 contains 14 residues. CDR1 is SEHNR and CDR2 is FQNEAQ in the germline V gene (reference sequence). CDR3 sequence (DNA): TGTGCCAGCAGCTTCGCGAGGGGGCCGTACGAGCAGTACTTC. Protein: CASSFARGPYEQYF.

This sequence joins TRBV6-6 and TRBJ2-7, with TRBD1 matching 7 bases. Germline trimming cut 6 bases from V and 3 bases from J; bases unmatched to any gene: 2. The CDR3 has 12 amino acids. Per the germline V gene, CDR1 is MNHNY and CDR2 is SVGAGI (reference sequence). DNA for the CDR3: TGTGCCAGCAGGAGGACAGGCTACGAGCAGTACTTC. Its protein is CASRRTGYEQYF.

This clone turned up a few times. The chain combines TRBV5-4 with TRBJ2-1; the match to TRBD2 covers 8 bases. The CDR3 covers 16 residues. Germline CDR1 and CDR2: SGHNT and YYREEE (reference sequence). V shed 4 bases and J 2 bases; nucleotides not matched to a gene: 8. The CDR3 bases are TGTGCCAGCAGCGACCCGGGACTAGGCCCCTACAATGAGCAGTTCTTC. This gives the protein CASSDPGLGPYNEQFF.

This sequence joins TRBV19 and TRBJ1-4; D ambiguous. V dropped 5 bases and J dropped 4 bases, with 14 bases sitting between them. From germline, CDR1 is LNHDA and CDR2 SQIVND (reference sequence). The CDR3 runs 15 residues. The CDR3 sequence is CASSDYRGLNEKLFF. In DNA, the CDR3 is TGTGCCAGTAGTGATTACCGGGGTCTTAATGAAAAACTGTTTTTT.

The chain is built from TRBV5-1 and TRBJ1-6; TRBD1 matches 8 bases. V lost 0 bases, J lost 2 bases, and 4 bases stayed unmatched. This CDR3 region has 17 residues. Germline assignment: CDR1 SGHRS and CDR2 YFSETQ. This chain's CDR3 is CASSLGDRNPYNSPLHF. Here the CDR3 DNA reads TGCGCCAGCAGCTTGGGGGACAGGAACCCCTATAATTCACCCCTCCACTTT.

This chain joins TRBV7-8 and TRBJ2-7; 14 nucleotides line up with TRBD2. Trimming took 0 bases from V and 7 from J; bases not matched to a gene: 5. CDR1 SGHVS and CDR2 FQNEAQ come from the germline V gene. The CDR3 is made up of 16 amino acids. The DNA for the CDR3 is TGTGCCAGCAGCTTAGCTGGACTAGCGGGAGGACTTGAGCAGTACTTC. Translation gives CASSLAGLAGGLEQYF.

The V gene is TRBV27, the J gene TRBJ2-7; the D gene is possibly TRBD1 (6 bases). V was pared by 0 bases and J by 6 bases, with 12 bases between. CDR1 and CDR2 (germline): MNHEY, SMNVEV (reference sequence). CDR3 length: 14 residues. CDR3 residues: CASSLSRGSSEQYF. The CDR3 nucleotides read TGTGCCAGCAGTTTATCCAGGGGTTCCAGCGAGCAGTACTTC.

The CDR3 DNA is TGTGCCAGCAGCGCCCCTTGGACAGCTTTACCCCGCCGGGAGACCCAGTACTTC. Its translation is CASSAPWTALPRRETQYF. This chain joins TRBV5-6 and TRBJ2-5, with a weak D call TRBD1 (6 bases). The germline gives CDR1 SGHDT, CDR2 YYEEEE. This CDR3 has 18 amino acids. Trimming removed 4 bases from V and 5 bases from J, with 27 bases in between.

This clone appeared once. This chain connects TRBV5-6 to TRBJ2-5, with a tentative D call TRBD2 (7 bases). The CDR3 runs to 12 residues. CDR1 and CDR2 from the germline V gene are SGHDT and YYEEEE. V was trimmed by 1 base and J by 10 bases, leaving 11 bases between them. The CDR3 loop reads CASSLWGGDQYF. The DNA of the CDR3 is TGTGCCAGCAGCTTGTGGGGGGGCGACCAGTACTTC. The full variable domain, completed using reference TRBV5-6 and TRBJ2-5, is DAGVTQSPTHLIKTRGQQVTLRCSPKSGHDTVSWYQQALGQGPQFIFQYYEEEERQRGNFPDRFSGHQFPNYSSELNVNALLLGDSALYLCASSLWGGDQYFGPGTRLLVL.

The chain combines TRBV15 with TRBJ1-1; no reliable D call. Germline assignment: CDR1 LNHNV and CDR2 YYDKDF (reference sequence). The CDR3 length is 12 residues. V was shortened by 2 bases and J by 9 bases, with 10 bases between the two germline ends. In nucleotides, the CDR3 is TGTGCCACCAGCAGATCTGGTCAGAAAGCTTTCTTT. This translates into CATSRSGQKAFF.

This clone was picked up a small number of times. The chain links TRBV28 to TRBJ1-2; D might be TRBD1 (5 bases). This CDR3 has 16 amino acids. Germline loops: CDR1 MDHEN, CDR2 SYDVKM. Trimming left V 3 bases short and J 0 bases short, with 14 bases between. CDR3 region: CASSFGEDMTNYGYTF. The CDR3 bases are TGTGCCAGCAGTTTCGGAGAGGACATGACTAACTATGGCTACACCTTC.